These 13 T cell receptor beta chains originate from one sample sequenced in a study of CD8+ T cells in alopecia areata. After isolation, RNA underwent reverse transcription to generate cDNA as the sequencing template. Assay used: immunoSEQ multiplex PCR; TCRdb lists only in-frame clones, some missing. The sample includes over 150,000 clones, about 56% of them seen just once. Sequenced: CD8+ T cells sorted from blood. These receptors were taken from a human donor in good health.

The chain joins TRBV7-8 to TRBJ1-2; 8 bases agree with TRBD1. Germline CDR1 SGHVS, CDR2 FQNEAQ. The junction had 10 bases not matched to a gene; V was cut back by 5 bases and J by 8 bases. The CDR3 contains 14 residues. In DNA, the CDR3 is TGTGCCAGCAGCCCAACCGGGACAGGCGGCGGCTACACCTTC. It is translated as CASSPTGTGGGYTF. Full variable domain (missing parts from reference TRBV7-8 and TRBJ1-2): GAGVSQSPRYKVAKRGQDVALRCDPISGHVSLFWYQQALGQGPEFLTYFQNEAQLDKSGLPSDRFFAERPEGSVSTLKIQRTQQEDSAVYLCASSPTGTGGGYTFGSGTRLTVV.

The chain employs TRBV4-1 and TRBJ2-7; D ambiguous. V dropped 3 bases and J dropped 3 bases, with 9 bases sitting between them. Germline V lookup: CDR1 MGHRA, CDR2 YSYEKL. The CDR3 consists of 13 residues. CDR3: CASSQGRNYEQYF. In DNA, the CDR3 is TGCGCCAGCAGCCAGGGCAGGAACTACGAGCAGTACTTC.

This chain uses TRBV4-1 with TRBJ1-1, with D possibly being TRBD1 (6 bases). V gave up 1 base and J gave up 7 bases, with 16 bases separating them. Germline V gene lookup returns CDR1 MGHRA and CDR2 YSYEKL. The CDR3 length is 15 residues. CDR3 DNA: TGCGCCAGCAGCCAAGGCGGTGGCAGGGGTTTTGAAGCTTTCTTT. Encoded protein: CASSQGGGRGFEAFF.

This chain uses TRBV5-1 with TRBJ2-5; D gene uncertain. CDR1 is SGHRS and CDR2 is YFSETQ in the germline V gene. V lost 0 bases, J lost 4 bases, and 4 bases lay in between. The CDR3 consists of 12 residues. CDR3 amino acids: CASSLGRETQYF. For the CDR3, the DNA is TGCGCCAGCAGCTTGGGGAGAGAGACCCAGTACTTC.

V is TRBV5-1 and J is TRBJ2-3; 7 nucleotides match TRBD1. Germline values: CDR1 SGHRS, CDR2 YFSETQ. This CDR3 is built from 15 residues. V lost 0 bases to trimming and J lost 2 bases; unmatched junction nucleotides: 3. The CDR3 reads CASSLAGTDTDTQYF. The DNA of the CDR3 is TGCGCCAGCAGCTTGGCTGGGACAGACACAGATACGCAGTATTTT.

This clone was observed a few times. The rearrangement uses TRBV19 and TRBJ1-2; a possible D gene is TRBD1 (5 bases). V was clipped by 10 bases and J by 2 bases, with 17 bases between them. CDR1 is LNHDA and CDR2 is SQIVND in the germline V gene (reference sequence). The CDR3 covers 14 residues. The CDR3, as DNA: TGTGCCACTCTCCGCGGGGGAAAGAACTATGGCTACACCTTC. It encodes CATLRGGKNYGYTF. Full variable domain (remainder filled in from reference TRBV19 and TRBJ1-2): DGGITQSPKYLFRKEGQNVTLSCEQNLNHDAMYWYRQDPGQGLRLIYYSQIVNDFQKGDIAEGYSVSREKKESFPLTVTSAQKNPTAFYLCATLRGGKNYGYTFGSGTRLTVV.

This clone was detected only a few times. The CDR3 region is CASSSRSGDSYEQYF. The CDR3 DNA reads as TGTGCCAGCAGCTCCCGGAGCGGGGACTCCTACGAGCAGTACTTC. This chain uses TRBV11-2 with TRBJ2-7, with 7 bases lining up with TRBD2. The CDR3 runs to 15 residues. V trimming: 4 bases; J trimming: 0 bases; junction bases outside the gene matches: 6. Germline V gene data show CDR1 as SGHAT and CDR2 as FQNNGV. Variable domain in full (rest from reference TRBV11-2 and TRBJ2-7): EAGVAQSPRYKIIEKRQSVAFWCNPISGHATLYWYQQILGQGPKLLIQFQNNGVVDDSQLPKDRFSAERLKGVDSTLKIQPAKLEDSAVYLCASSSRSGDSYEQYFGPGTRLTVT.

The gene calls are TRBV30 and TRBJ1-5; tentative D call: TRBD1 (5 bases). V gave up 5 bases and J gave up 2 bases, with 13 bases separating them. The CDR3 is made up of 14 amino acids. Germline lookup yields CDR1 GTSNPN and CDR2 SVGIG (reference sequence). CDR3 coding DNA: TGTGCCTGGGACTCCGGGGCGGGCAATCAGCCCCAGCATTTT. It specifies CAWDSGAGNQPQHF.

The chain is built from TRBV7-9 and TRBJ2-1; perhaps TRBD2 as D (6 bases). CDR1 is SEHNR, CDR2 FQNEAQ, per germline (reference sequence). V was shortened by 5 bases and J by 4 bases, with 12 bases between the two germline ends. CDR3 length: 14 residues. The CDR3 DNA sequence: TGTGCCAGCAGCCTGGAGGGCAGATACAATGAGCAGTTCTTC. Encoded protein: CASSLEGRYNEQFF.

This clone was counted a single time. V and J are TRBV29-1 and TRBJ1-1; 7 bases fit TRBD1. Germline V gene lookup returns CDR1 SQVTM and CDR2 ANQGSEA. This CDR3 is built from 12 residues. V was clipped by 6 bases and J by 6 bases; unmatched bases: 7. The CDR3 nucleotides read TGCAGCGTCGAACTTCAGGGGGCTGAAGCTTTCTTT. Residues: CSVELQGAEAFF.

The gene calls are TRBV4-1 and TRBJ1-2; perhaps TRBD1 as D (6 bases). This CDR3 spans 14 amino acids. Germline V gives CDR1 MGHRA, CDR2 YSYEKL. Trimming shortened V by 1 base and J by 6 bases, and 12 bases separated the two germline ends. The CDR3 DNA sequence: TGCGCCAGCAGCCAAGCAGGGGCGATGGATGGCTACACCTTC. It yields the protein CASSQAGAMDGYTF.

The chain couples TRBV27 to TRBJ1-5; tentatively, D is TRBD1 (5 bases). From germline, CDR1 is MNHEY and CDR2 SMNVEV (reference sequence). The CDR3 loop spans 14 amino acids. The V end was cut by 6 bases, the J end by 5 bases, with 14 bases between. This CDR3 is CASSLMGRDQPQHF. CDR3 nucleotide sequence: TGTGCCAGCAGCCTCATGGGGCGCGATCAGCCCCAGCATTTT.

This clone was counted only a few times. The V and J genes are TRBV5-8 and TRBJ2-3; D gene unclear. CDR3 length: 11 residues. CDR1 is SGHTS, CDR2 YDEGEE, per germline. Trimming took off 1 base at V and 3 bases at J, with 0 bases between the two ends. The CDR3, as DNA: TGTGCCAGCAGCTTGACAGATACGCAGTATTTT. Its protein product is CASSLTDTQYF.